This TCR beta chain came from a study of T-cell reconstitution after alpha-beta-depleted transplantation in children. Unique molecular identifiers were used in preparing the TCRbeta library. TCRdb fed the PCR reads into MiXCR, producing one record per CDR3 protein. Seen here are hundreds of thousands of distinct CDR3 sequences, 16% observed once, and the top ten hold 0.85% to 1.3%. This clonotype was counted only a few times. This CDR3 has 15 amino acids. Trimming at V came to 6 bases and at J to 5 bases, leaving 6 bases not matched to a gene. The germline V gene has CDR1 MNHNS and CDR2 SASEGT. The genes are TRBV6-1 and TRBJ2-2; TRBD2 agrees at 10 bases. Sequencing was performed on PBMCs from the stem cell graft donor, taken from the stem cell graft. The TCR sequence derives from a human donor who donated a stem cell graft to a child with acute myeloid leukemia. The CDR3 coding sequence is TGTGCCAGCAGCAAACTAGCGGGGCGGACCGGGGAGCTGTTTTTT. This sequence encodes CASSKLAGRTGELFF.